This T cell receptor (beta chain) was obtained from a study of blood T cell repertoires in COVID-19. Study information: PBMCs, B-cell-depleted T cells, or T cells were the source of the cDNA or gDNA that made up the material.

CDR3 length: 16 residues. Unmatched junction bases numbered 9, after V lost 4 bases and J lost 1 base. CDR1 is LNHDA and CDR2 is SQIVND in the germline V gene (reference sequence). TCRdb keeps only in-frame clones here, not all; method: immunoSEQ multiplex PCR. The data contain roughly 420,000 clones, roughly 90% of them seen just once; the ten biggest clones take up around 0.91%. The chain recombines TRBV19 with TRBJ1-1; TRBD1 agrees at 7 bases. Sequencing was done on a sample of PBMCs or T cells enriched from blood (not recorded which). The source is a woman aged 25 to 39 with acute COVID-19. DNA of the CDR3: TGTGCCAGTAGTACCTCAAACTGGGACAGGAACACTGAAGCTTTCTTT. Translating it yields CASSTSNWDRNTEAFF.